The source of this TCR beta chain is a study of blood T cell repertoires in COVID-19. The V gene's germline CDR1 is MDHEN and CDR2 SYDVKM. With V trimmed by 3 bases and J by 7 bases, 8 bases remained unmatched. The CDR3 is 15 amino acids. Clones were sequenced by immunoSEQ multiplex PCR, and TCRdb holds only the in-frame ones, with some missing. The sample carries approximately 270,000 clones, around nine tenths recorded once. The sequence was obtained from a woman aged 60 to 75 who had recovered from COVID-19. The V call is TRBV28, the J call TRBJ2-1, with 8 bases fitting TRBD2. The sample was PBMCs or T cells enriched from blood (not recorded which). The DNA for the CDR3 is TGTGCCAGCAGTTTCGGCGGGGGGATTAAGAATGAGCAGTTCTTC. Translation gives CASSFGGGIKNEQFF.